These T cell receptor beta chains were read from a single sample in a study of identical twins. TCRdb recomputed calls from the 5' RACE reads with MiXCR, one row per CDR3 protein. The sample consists of about 100,000 distinct CDR3 sequences, about 5.6% of them appearing once. The sample consisted of memory T cells sorted from blood. The receptors were gathered from a woman aged 45 to 65 in good health. The CDR3 runs from the conserved cysteine through the conserved F or W. The D gene is left open where the match is weak. The listing skips clone size in some rows; elsewhere it reads once, few, many or a size class.

V gene,clone size,J gene,D gene,CDR3 protein,CDR3 DNA
TRBV20-1,many,TRBJ2-1,.,CSAWKGRADEQFF,TGCAGTGCTTGGAAGGGTCGAGCGGATGAGCAGTTCTTC
TRBV20-1,many,TRBJ1-2,.,CSARDVQGGGYTF,TGCAGTGCTAGAGATGTACAGGGAGGAGGCTACACCTTC
TRBV4-1,.,TRBJ1-2,.,CASSQDRQGIYGYTF,TGCGCCAGCAGCCAAGACCGGCAGGGGATTTATGGCTACACCTTC
TRBV6-5,few,TRBJ2-7,TRBD2,CASSTGLNYEQYF,TGTGCCAGCAGTACGGGACTAAACTACGAGCAGTACTTC
TRBV12-3/TRBV12-4,many,TRBJ2-1,.,CASQGQSLGHNEQFF,TGTGCCAGTCAGGGCCAATCCTTGGGACACAATGAGCAGTTCTTC
TRBV5-6,few,TRBJ1-2,.,CASSLSEAGNYGYTF,TGTGCCAGCAGCTTGTCTGAGGCGGGCAACTATGGCTACACCTTC
TRBV15,many,TRBJ2-7,.,CATSRGREVGYEQYF,TGTGCCACCAGCAGAGGCAGGGAGGTTGGGTACGAGCAGTACTTC
TRBV10-3,.,TRBJ2-5,TRBD1,CAIRGQVQETQYF,TGTGCCATCAGGGGACAGGTACAAGAGACCCAGTACTTC
TRBV20-1,many,TRBJ2-7,.,CSARGSFGEQYF,TGCAGTGCTCGTGGGAGTTTCGGCGAGCAGTACTTC
TRBV6-5,few,TRBJ2-5,.,CASSGHIRGETQYF,TGTGCCAGCAGTGGGCACATCCGTGGAGAGACCCAGTACTTC
TRBV7-6,.,TRBJ1-1,.,CASSLISSGTEAFF,TGTGCCAGCAGCTTAATAAGTTCTGGGACTGAAGCTTTCTTT
TRBV2,.,TRBJ2-7,.,CASRVTPLTYEQYF,TGTGCCAGCAGGGTGACCCCGCTAACCTACGAGCAGTACTTC
TRBV7-8,many,TRBJ2-3,.,CASSSGGVRDTQYF,TGTGCCAGCAGCTCCGGCGGGGTCAGGGATACGCAGTATTTT
TRBV7-9,many,TRBJ2-1,TRBD2,CASSLGTSGSGANEQFF,TGTGCCAGCAGCCTAGGGACTAGCGGGAGCGGCGCGAATGAGCAGTTCTTC
TRBV5-1,many,TRBJ2-1,.,CASSGGRNYNEQFF,TGCGCCAGCAGCGGGGGGAGGAACTACAATGAGCAGTTCTTC
TRBV13,many,TRBJ2-1,TRBD2,CASSLKAGTSGRGNEQFF,TGTGCCAGCAGCTTGAAGGCGGGGACTAGCGGGAGGGGGAATGAGCAGTTCTTC
TRBV7-6,.,TRBJ1-1,.,CASSLVTIGSSEAFF,TGTGCCAGCAGCTTAGTTACGATTGGGAGCTCTGAAGCTTTCTTT
TRBV24-1,many,TRBJ2-3,.,CATSESTDTQYF,TGTGCCACCAGTGAGAGCACAGATACGCAGTATTTT
TRBV12-3/TRBV12-4,many,TRBJ2-3,TRBD2,CASSLALAGDRTDTQYF,TGTGCCAGCAGTTTAGCCCTAGCGGGAGATCGGACAGATACGCAGTATTTT
TRBV29-1,many,TRBJ1-1,.,CSVEENRAAFF,TGCAGCGTTGAGGAAAACAGGGCAGCTTTCTTT
TRBV23-1,.,TRBJ2-7,TRBD1,CASSHGTDTYEQYF,TGCGCCAGCAGTCATGGGACAGACACCTACGAGCAGTACTTC
TRBV5-5,.,TRBJ2-7,TRBD1,CASSPRDRAYEQYF,TGTGCCAGCAGCCCCCGCGACAGGGCCTACGAGCAGTACTTC
TRBV5-6,many,TRBJ2-3,TRBD1,CASSYRTGGTDTQYF,TGTGCCAGCAGCTACCGGACAGGGGGCACAGATACGCAGTATTTT
TRBV7-2,many,TRBJ2-3,TRBD2,CASSFSSGLGYF,TGTGCCAGCAGCTTTAGTAGCGGGTTAGGGTATTTT
TRBV7-6,many,TRBJ1-2,.,CASSWRPGGNYGYTF,TGTGCCAGCAGCTGGAGACCGGGCGGGAACTATGGCTACACCTTC
TRBV5-1,many,TRBJ2-1,.,CASGDLASFSNEQFF,TGCGCCAGCGGGGATTTAGCGTCTTTTTCCAATGAGCAGTTCTTC
TRBV11-2,many,TRBJ2-3,.,CASSLAHRDTQYF,TGTGCCAGCAGCTTAGCCCACCGGGATACGCAGTATTTT
TRBV20-1,.,TRBJ2-3,TRBD2,CSARERLAESTDTQYF,TGCAGTGCTAGAGAGCGGCTAGCGGAGAGCACAGATACGCAGTATTTT
TRBV20-1,.,TRBJ2-1,TRBD2,CSASDREGGYNEQFF,TGCAGTGCTTCTGATCGGGAGGGCGGTTACAATGAGCAGTTCTTC
TRBV7-3,.,TRBJ2-1,TRBD2,CASSLGTRNDEQFF,TGTGCCAGCAGCTTAGGGACTAGAAACGATGAGCAGTTCTTC
TRBV5-1,many,TRBJ2-3,TRBD2,CASREGRTGTDTQYF,TGCGCCAGCCGGGAGGGCCGGACAGGCACAGATACGCAGTATTTT
TRBV12-3/TRBV12-4,many,TRBJ2-3,.,CATSLDSTDTQYF,TGTGCCACCAGTTTGGACAGCACAGATACGCAGTATTTT
TRBV7-8,few,TRBJ2-5,.,CASSSDGAAAETQYF,TGTGCCAGCAGCTCCGACGGGGCGGCAGCAGAGACCCAGTACTTC
TRBV12-3/TRBV12-4,many,TRBJ2-7,.,CASSLNEQYF,TGTGCCAGCAGTTTAAACGAGCAGTACTTC
TRBV2,.,TRBJ1-5,TRBD1,CASRLGTGGNQPQHF,TGTGCCAGCAGACTCGGGACAGGGGGCAATCAGCCCCAGCATTTT
TRBV9,.,TRBJ1-5,.,CASSRASNQPQHF,TGTGCCAGCAGCAGGGCCAGCAATCAGCCCCAGCATTTT
TRBV7-2,many,TRBJ2-5,.,CASSLIAGETQYF,TGTGCCAGCAGCTTGATAGCCGGAGAGACCCAGTACTTC
TRBV20-1,few,TRBJ1-2,.,CSARRAGQGQGYTF,TGCAGTGCTAGACGCGCCGGGCAGGGGCAAGGCTACACCTTC
TRBV14,many,TRBJ2-2,TRBD1,CASSFTGGSNTGELFF,TGTGCCAGCAGCTTCACAGGGGGTTCGAACACCGGGGAGCTGTTTTTT
TRBV11-3,.,TRBJ2-1,.,CASSLAGETESQFF,TGTGCCAGCAGCTTAGCGGGAGAGACTGAGTCGCAGTTCTTC
TRBV5-1,many,TRBJ2-1,.,CASRYTPGVGYNEQFF,TGCGCCAGCAGATACACACCGGGAGTAGGCTACAATGAGCAGTTCTTC
TRBV7-8,many,TRBJ2-5,.,CASRTRGNWETQYF,TGTGCCAGCAGAACGAGGGGAAATTGGGAGACCCAGTACTTC
TRBV7-9,few,TRBJ1-2,TRBD1,CASSQGTARSYGYTF,TGTGCCAGCAGTCAGGGGACAGCGCGAAGCTATGGCTACACCTTC
TRBV5-1,many,TRBJ2-1,TRBD2,CASSKTSGNEQFF,TGCGCCAGCAGCAAGACTAGCGGGAATGAGCAGTTCTTC
TRBV7-6,many,TRBJ2-1,TRBD2,CASSWGPKREGRRNEQFF,TGTGCCAGCAGCTGGGGTCCTAAGCGGGAGGGCCGGCGGAATGAGCAGTTCTTC
TRBV27,many,TRBJ1-1,.,CASKWEGADTEAFF,TGTGCCAGCAAATGGGAAGGAGCGGACACTGAAGCTTTCTTT
TRBV19,many,TRBJ1-6,TRBD1,CASSNRDSWSPLHF,TGTGCCAGTAGTAACCGGGACAGCTGGTCACCCCTCCACTTT
TRBV5-1,many,TRBJ2-1,.,CASSLPSGGYNEQFF,TGCGCCAGCAGCTTGCCCTCCGGGGGCTACAATGAGCAGTTCTTC
TRBV12-3/TRBV12-4,.,TRBJ2-2,.,CASSLYGAGELFF,TGTGCCAGCAGTTTATATGGGGCCGGGGAGCTGTTTTTT